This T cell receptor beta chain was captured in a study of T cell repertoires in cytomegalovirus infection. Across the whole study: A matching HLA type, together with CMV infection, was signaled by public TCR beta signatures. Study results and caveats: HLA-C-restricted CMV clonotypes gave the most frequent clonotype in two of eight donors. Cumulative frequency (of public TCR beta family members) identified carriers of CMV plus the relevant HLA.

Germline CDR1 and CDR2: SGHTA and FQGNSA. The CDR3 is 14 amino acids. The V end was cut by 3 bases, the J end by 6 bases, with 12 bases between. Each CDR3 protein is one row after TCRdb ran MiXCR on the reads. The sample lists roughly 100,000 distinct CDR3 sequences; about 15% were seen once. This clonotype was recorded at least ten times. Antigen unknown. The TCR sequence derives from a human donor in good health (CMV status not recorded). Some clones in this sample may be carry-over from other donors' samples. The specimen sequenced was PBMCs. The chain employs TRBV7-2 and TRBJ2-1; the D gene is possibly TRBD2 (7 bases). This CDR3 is CASSLGGAGNEQFF. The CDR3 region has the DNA TGTGCCAGCAGCTTGGGGGGGGCGGGCAATGAGCAGTTCTTC.